A selection of T cell receptor beta chains follows, all from one sample in a study of shared clonotypes between healthy human individuals. Only in-frame clones appear in the TCRdb table, and some are missing; sequencing was by immunoSEQ multiplex PCR. The sample records 2 million to 3 million clones, 80% to 95% being singletons. The sample consisted of naive CD4+ T cells from PBMCs. Receptor source: a man between 18 and 29 years old in good health. Some clones in this sample may be carry-over from other donors' samples. The CDR3 runs from the conserved cysteine through the conserved F or W.

V gene,CDR3 length,J gene,CDR3 protein
TRBV25-1,16,TRBJ2-3,CASSPTSGRSADTQYF
TRBV7-9,15,TRBJ2-1,CASSASGSSYNEQFF
TRBV21-1,11,TRBJ2-5,CASDGKETQYF
TRBV5-4,18,TRBJ2-7,CASSLDLAGPANSGEQYF
TRBV28,15,TRBJ1-3,CASSFWAGGGDTIYF
TRBV5-1,16,TRBJ1-2,CASRQSPAVPSYGHTF
TRBV5-1,14,TRBJ1-1,CASSLQPGNTEAFF
TRBV7-9,14,TRBJ2-1,CASSFLAGALEQFF
TRBV2,15,TRBJ1-2,CASRLQGHAVDGYTF
TRBV27,14,TRBJ1-2,CASSPRQGTYGYTF
TRBV5-5,13,TRBJ1-5,CASSSYDSQPQHF
TRBV7-6,22,TRBJ2-1,CASSIPRSRGRMEGLADNEQFF
TRBV7-9,14,TRBJ2-7,CASGLAGVSYEQYF
TRBV6-6,15,TRBJ2-1,CASSYSPAGRNEQFF
TRBV20-1,10,TRBJ2-1,CSARQEEQFF
TRBV7-2,16,TRBJ2-6,CASSSSTGSGANVLTF
TRBV4-3,15,TRBJ2-3,CASSQAVSSTDTQYF
TRBV19,12,TRBJ2-4,CASSSPGYIQYF
TRBV7-6,15,TRBJ2-1,CASSSLGASYNEQFF
TRBV15,16,TRBJ2-1,CATSRDNPTLYNEQFF
TRBV6-5,14,TRBJ1-2,CASSYFTRNYGYTF
TRBV27,18,TRBJ1-4,CASSLDPPAGLANEKLFF
TRBV7-9,14,TRBJ1-1,CASSLGQGIAETFF
TRBV2,11,TRBJ2-7,CASTLSYEQYF
TRBV5-7,15,TRBJ1-5,CASSRRATGNQPQHF
TRBV6-1,15,TRBJ1-2,CASSEYSGGHYGYTF
TRBV30,16,TRBJ2-1,CAWRARGSGWYNEQFF
TRBV2,12,TRBJ1-2,CASTGDAYGYTF
TRBV19,15,TRBJ2-1,CASNLGLAGDNEQFF
TRBV30,12,TRBJ2-7,CAWSQGPYEQYF
TRBV5-1,13,TRBJ2-7,CASTSGTFTEQYF
TRBV29-1,14,TRBJ2-1,CSVGVGGRYNEQFF
TRBV5-1,13,TRBJ2-3,CASTSTFTDTQYF
TRBV11-2,15,TRBJ1-6,CASSYGTAYNSPLHF
TRBV9,14,TRBJ1-2,CASSAQGTPGGYTF
TRBV6-1,15,TRBJ1-1,CATRRDTLMNTEAFF
TRBV7-6,14,TRBJ2-7,CASSFWGARNEQYF
TRBV18,16,TRBJ2-1,CASSPKNGGRDNEQFF
TRBV7-3,14,TRBJ2-7,CASSIGPTYYEQYF
TRBV18,14,TRBJ2-5,CASSRNLAEETQYF
TRBV6-1,14,TRBJ2-1,CASSKLASYNEQFF
TRBV6-6,13,TRBJ1-1,CASSHDRGTEAFF
TRBV5-1,14,TRBJ2-1,CASSRGTSGNEQFF
TRBV9,15,TRBJ2-7,CASSGRGAGAYEQYF
TRBV5-1,15,TRBJ2-7,CASSSLPRGEHEQYF
TRBV4-1,15,TRBJ2-7,CASSRGQGGGYEQYF
TRBV7-9,16,TRBJ2-1,CASSTRPPRELNEQFF
TRBV7-2,14,TRBJ2-6,CASSGEAGANVLTF
TRBV6-5,15,TRBJ1-3,CASSYSGTGLDTIYF
TRBV2,13,TRBJ1-2,CASSEGRYYGYTF
TRBV28,17,TRBJ1-1,CASSLRRARGVNTEAFF
TRBV4-2,15,TRBJ2-2,CASSQASKNTGELFF
TRBV11-2,15,TRBJ2-3,CASSFGGGPTDTQYF
TRBV4-1,14,TRBJ1-5,CASSERQGAQPQHF